This T cell receptor (beta chain) stems from a study of blood T cell repertoires in COVID-19. Study-level information: Two negative PCRs, clearance, or symptom resolution had been documented for recovered Cohort 3 donors.

In the original analysis: Amplified reference gene primers provided the basis for estimating nucleated cell counts. Assay: immunoSEQ multiplex PCR; the TCRdb copy retains only in-frame clones and omits some. V, J and clone size derive from that table, while D and trimming were established from the DNA sequence. The sample contains hundreds of thousands of clones, about 87% of which appear only once. The V gene end was trimmed by 6 bases and the J gene end by 1 base; junction bases not matched to a gene: 12. The CDR3 spans 16 residues. CDR1 is ENHRY and CDR2 is SYGVKD in the germline V gene. Recruitment covered about 25 US areas and drew participants whose ages spanned roughly 18 to 100 years. Participants' reported clinical history set cohort assignment.

Sequencing was carried out using PBMCs or T cells enriched from blood (not recorded which). This clonotype was obtained from a man aged 40-49 years in a cohort exposed to, infected with or recovered from COVID-19 (not recorded which). The chain is built from TRBV10-3 and TRBJ2-7; 7 nucleotides match TRBD1. This CDR3 is CAIRAVVTGNSYEQYF. CDR3 DNA sequence: TGTGCCATCAGAGCGGTCGTGACAGGGAATTCCTACGAGCAGTACTTC.